This TCR beta chain was sequenced in a study of blood T cell repertoires in COVID-19 (dated by TCRdb to about 2020). The study in broad terms: Samples from collaborators originated in the United States, Italy and Spain and spanned both the acute and convalescent phases of COVID-19. The material from the prospective study consisted of cDNA or gDNA derived from T cells, B-cell-depleted T cells, or PBMCs. Deeply sampled blood TCRbeta repertoires from subjects exposed to, actively infected with, or recovered from COVID-19 were included in the dataset. The repertoires were made available in a free public database intended to serve as a resource for research on the immune response to SARS-CoV-2. The samples were drawn from two sources: the first 160 participants of the ongoing ImmuneRACE study, and 1,000 to 1,500 subjects contributed by 6 global collaborators. The sample metadata nearly always contained a de-identified subject ID, COVID-19 status, age in years and sex. Where available, HLA class I and class II types were obtained from metadata supplied by the sample provider rather than from assay-based typing.

Study-wide findings and limitations: The amount of clinical and demographic metadata varied by source and participant and was provided uncurated.

Samples from volunteer blood donors who had recovered from COVID-19 were contributed by a second Seattle source. Whole blood was collected in K2EDTA tubes by collaborating institutions according to the institutions' own protocols. Collaborator samples were shipped for TCRbeta analysis as frozen whole blood, isolated PBMCs, or DNA extracted from either sample type. Details on this clone: This clone's antigen is unknown. One base away there is no much larger clone; base qualities are not given.

As encoded in the germline V gene (reference sequence), CDR1 is WNHNN while CDR2 is SYGVQD. Reading from cysteine to phenylalanine, the CDR3 counts 12 amino acids. Left in the record is the CDR3 DNA by itself, 36 bases read in frame from the first base. Between the V and J ends, shortened by 2 bases and 11 bases respectively, the junction contains 7 bases. TCRbeta CDR3 regions were amplified from genomic DNA using the immunoSEQ Assay, a bias-controlled multiplex PCR. In the authors' own workflow: The number of nucleated cells in each sample was estimated from the amplification of reference gene primers within the assay. To quantify the absolute abundance of each unique TCRbeta CDR3 rearrangement, sequence reads were collapsed and filtered. For each sample, productive Simpson clonality was calculated by taking the square root of Simpson's diversity index across productive rearrangements. TCRdb obtained this table from immuneACCESS and retained in-frame rearrangements with V and J assigned. These tables miss some clones; where compared with another copy, unresolved V genes account for less than half of the shortfall, and the remainder is unexplained. V, J and clone size reflect that table, while D and trimming were determined from the DNA. The sample table contains under 200,000 clones; only one count was recorded for approximately 85% of them. Roughly 1.1% of the sample is held by the ten biggest clonotypes.

Sequencing was carried out using peripheral blood. The source of this sequence is a man aged 55 to 70 who had recovered from COVID-19. The rearranged chain carries TRBV10-1 and TRBJ1-6; the D gene cannot be resolved reliably. The base sequence is TGCGCCAGCAGTGAGCCCGGGGCACCCCTCCACTTT. It translates to CASSEPGAPLHF.